This T cell receptor (beta chain) was recovered during a study of control samples from healthy donors and cancer patients. V lost 4 bases and J 1 base, leaving 8 bases between the germline ends. Germline CDR1 LNHDA, CDR2 SQIVND (reference sequence). The CDR3 is made up of 14 amino acids. Profiled with immunoSEQ multiplex PCR; TCRdb holds only in-frame clones, not every one. The sample records about 160,000 clones, 80% to 90% being singletons. The genes are TRBV19 and TRBJ2-1, with D perhaps matching TRBD2 (6 bases). This receptor was taken from a young man in good health. The specimen sequenced was blood. The CDR3 here is CASSKSGSYNEQFF. The CDR3 region has the DNA TGTGCCAGTAGTAAGAGCGGGTCCTACAATGAGCAGTTCTTC.